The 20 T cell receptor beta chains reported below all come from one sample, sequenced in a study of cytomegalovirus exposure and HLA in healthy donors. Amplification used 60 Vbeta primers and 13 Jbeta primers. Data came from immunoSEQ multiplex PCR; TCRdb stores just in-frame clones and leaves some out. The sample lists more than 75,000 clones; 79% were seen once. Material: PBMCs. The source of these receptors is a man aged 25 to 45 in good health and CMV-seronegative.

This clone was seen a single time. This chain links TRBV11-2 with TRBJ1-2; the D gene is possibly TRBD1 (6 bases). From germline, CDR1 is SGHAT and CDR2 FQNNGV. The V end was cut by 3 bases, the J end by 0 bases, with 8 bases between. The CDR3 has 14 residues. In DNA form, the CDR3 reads TGTGCCAGCAGCTTGGACAGTGCTAACTATGGCTACACCTTC. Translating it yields CASSLDSANYGYTF.

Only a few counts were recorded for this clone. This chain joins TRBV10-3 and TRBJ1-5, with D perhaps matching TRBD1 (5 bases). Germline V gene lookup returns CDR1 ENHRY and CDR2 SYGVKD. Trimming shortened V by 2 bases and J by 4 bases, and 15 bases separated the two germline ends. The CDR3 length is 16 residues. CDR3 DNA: TGTGCCATCAGTGAGGGGTACGGGGGTTCAAATCAGCCCCAGCATTTT. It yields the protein CAISEGYGGSNQPQHF.

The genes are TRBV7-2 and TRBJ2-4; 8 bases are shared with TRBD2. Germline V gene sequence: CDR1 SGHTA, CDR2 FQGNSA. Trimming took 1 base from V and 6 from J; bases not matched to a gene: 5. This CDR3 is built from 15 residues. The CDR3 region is CASSLGSGALNIQYF. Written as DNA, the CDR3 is TGTGCCAGCAGCTTAGGTAGCGGGGCCCTAAACATTCAGTACTTC.

This chain's CDR3 is CASSYGGEAFF. The CDR3 nucleotides read TGTGCCAGCTCCTACGGGGGAGAAGCTTTCTTT. The rearrangement links TRBV25-1 to TRBJ1-1, with D perhaps matching TRBD1 (5 bases). Deletions cut 8 bases from V and 8 bases from J, with 12 bases between. CDR3 length: 11 amino acids. Germline V gene lookup returns CDR1 MGHDK and CDR2 SYGVNS. The entire variable domain, with the rest obtained from reference TRBV25-1 and TRBJ1-1, is as follows: EADIYQTPRYLVIGTGKKITLECSQTMGHDKMYWYQQDPGMELHLIHYSYGVNSTEKGDLSSESTVSRIRTEHFPLTLESARPSHTSQYLCASSYGGEAFFGQGTRLTVV.

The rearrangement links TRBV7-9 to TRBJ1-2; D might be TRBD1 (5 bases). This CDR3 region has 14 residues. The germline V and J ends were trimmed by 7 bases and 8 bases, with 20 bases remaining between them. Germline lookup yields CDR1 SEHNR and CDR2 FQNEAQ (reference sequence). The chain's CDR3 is CASTIGGGLYGYTF. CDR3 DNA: TGTGCCAGCACCATCGGGGGTGGATTATACGGCTACACCTTC.

The CDR3 nucleotides are TGTGCCAGCAGTTTAACCGCGAGCTCCTACAATGAGCAGTTCTTC. Protein sequence: CASSLTASSYNEQFF. The V call is TRBV27, the J call TRBJ2-1; D uncertain. Trimming took 2 bases from V and 0 from J, leaving 8 bases between them. CDR1 is MNHEY and CDR2 is SMNVEV in the germline V gene (reference sequence). The CDR3 loop spans 15 amino acids.

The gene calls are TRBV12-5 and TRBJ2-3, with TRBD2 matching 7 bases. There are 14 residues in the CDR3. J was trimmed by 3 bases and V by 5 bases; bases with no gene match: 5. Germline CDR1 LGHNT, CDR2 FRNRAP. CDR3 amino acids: CASGPGLVTDTQYF. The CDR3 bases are TGTGCTAGTGGTCCCGGACTAGTTACAGATACGCAGTATTTT.

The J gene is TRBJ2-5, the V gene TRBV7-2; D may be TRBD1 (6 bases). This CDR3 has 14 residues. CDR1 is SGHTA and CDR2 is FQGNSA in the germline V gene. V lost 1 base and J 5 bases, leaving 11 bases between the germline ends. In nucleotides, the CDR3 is TGTGCCAGCAGCTTAGACAGGACAGTGGAGACCCAGTACTTC. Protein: CASSLDRTVETQYF.

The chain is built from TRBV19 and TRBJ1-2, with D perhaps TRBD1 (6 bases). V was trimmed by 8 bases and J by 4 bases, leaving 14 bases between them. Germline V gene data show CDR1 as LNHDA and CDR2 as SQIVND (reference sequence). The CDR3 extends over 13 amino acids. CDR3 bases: TGTGCCAGTCGAACGACAGGAGGCTATGGCTACACCTTC. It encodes CASRTTGGYGYTF. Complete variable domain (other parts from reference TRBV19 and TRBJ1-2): DGGITQSPKYLFRKEGQNVTLSCEQNLNHDAMYWYRQDPGQGLRLIYYSQIVNDFQKGDIAEGYSVSREKKESFPLTVTSAQKNPTAFYLCASRTTGGYGYTFGSGTRLTVV.

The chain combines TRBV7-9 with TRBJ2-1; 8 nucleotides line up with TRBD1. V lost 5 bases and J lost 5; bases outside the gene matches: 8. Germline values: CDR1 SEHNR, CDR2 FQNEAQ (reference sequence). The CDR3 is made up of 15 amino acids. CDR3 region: CASSQGQAANNEQFF. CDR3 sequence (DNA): TGTGCCAGCAGCCAGGGACAGGCCGCTAACAATGAGCAGTTCTTC.

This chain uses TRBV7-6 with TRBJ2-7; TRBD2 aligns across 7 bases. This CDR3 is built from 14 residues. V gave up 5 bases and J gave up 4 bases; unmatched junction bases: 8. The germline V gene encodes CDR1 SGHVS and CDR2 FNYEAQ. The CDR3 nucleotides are TGTGCCAGCAGCCCCGGGGGTAGCGGGTACGAGCAGTACTTC. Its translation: CASSPGGSGYEQYF.

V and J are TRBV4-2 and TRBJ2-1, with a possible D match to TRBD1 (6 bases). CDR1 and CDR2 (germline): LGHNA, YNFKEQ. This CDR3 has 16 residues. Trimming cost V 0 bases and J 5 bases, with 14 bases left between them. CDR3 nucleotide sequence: TGTGCCAGCAGCCAAGATTACACAGGGCCAAACAATGAGCAGTTCTTC. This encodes CASSQDYTGPNNEQFF.

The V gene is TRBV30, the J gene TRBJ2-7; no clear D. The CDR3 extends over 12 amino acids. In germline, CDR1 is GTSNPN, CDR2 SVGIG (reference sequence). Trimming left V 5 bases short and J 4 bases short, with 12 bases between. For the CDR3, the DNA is TGTGCCTGGTCTTCCACAGCTTACGAGCAGTACTTC. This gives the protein CAWSSTAYEQYF.

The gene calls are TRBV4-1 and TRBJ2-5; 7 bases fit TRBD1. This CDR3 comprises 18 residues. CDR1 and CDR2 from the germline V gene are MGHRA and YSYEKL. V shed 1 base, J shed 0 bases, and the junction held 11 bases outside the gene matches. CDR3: CASSQALGTAFYQETQYF. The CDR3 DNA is TGCGCCAGCAGCCAAGCCTTAGGGACAGCTTTTTACCAAGAGACCCAGTACTTC.

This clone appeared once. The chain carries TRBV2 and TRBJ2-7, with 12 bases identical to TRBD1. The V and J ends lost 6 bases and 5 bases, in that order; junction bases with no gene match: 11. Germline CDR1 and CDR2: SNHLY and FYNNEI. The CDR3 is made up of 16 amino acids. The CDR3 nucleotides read TGTGCCAGCAGCTTATTACCGGGACAGGGGGCCCACGAGCAGTACTTC. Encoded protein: CASSLLPGQGAHEQYF.

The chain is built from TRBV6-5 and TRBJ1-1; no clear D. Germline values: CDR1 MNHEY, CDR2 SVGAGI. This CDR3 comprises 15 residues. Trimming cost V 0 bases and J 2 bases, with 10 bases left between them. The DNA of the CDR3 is TGTGCCAGCAGTTACTCTAACAGACCAAACACTGAAGCTTTCTTT. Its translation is CASSYSNRPNTEAFF.

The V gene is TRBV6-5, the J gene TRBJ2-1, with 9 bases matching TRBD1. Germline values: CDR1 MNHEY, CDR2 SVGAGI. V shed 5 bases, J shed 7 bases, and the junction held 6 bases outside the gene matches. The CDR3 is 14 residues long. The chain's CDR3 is CASSDGTGINEQFF. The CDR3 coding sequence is TGTGCCAGCAGTGATGGGACAGGGATAAATGAGCAGTTCTTC.

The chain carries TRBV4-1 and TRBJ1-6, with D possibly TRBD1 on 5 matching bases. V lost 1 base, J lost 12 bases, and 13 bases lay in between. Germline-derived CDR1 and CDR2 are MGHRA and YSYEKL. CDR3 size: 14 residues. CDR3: CASSQVGGRGPLHF. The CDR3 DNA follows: TGCGCCAGCAGCCAAGTCGGGGGGAGGGGACCCCTCCACTTT.

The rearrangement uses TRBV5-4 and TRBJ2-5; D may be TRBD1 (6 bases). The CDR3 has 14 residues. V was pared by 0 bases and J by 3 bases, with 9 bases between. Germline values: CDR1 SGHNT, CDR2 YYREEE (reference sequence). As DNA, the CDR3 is TGTGCCAGCAGCTTGGACTACAGGGAAGAGACCCAGTACTTC. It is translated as CASSLDYREETQYF.

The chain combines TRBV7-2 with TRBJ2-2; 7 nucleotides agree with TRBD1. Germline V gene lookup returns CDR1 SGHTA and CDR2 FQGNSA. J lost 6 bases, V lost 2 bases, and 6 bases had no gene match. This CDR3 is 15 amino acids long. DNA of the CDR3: TGTGCCAGCAGCTTAAAACGGACAGGAGCCGGGGAGCTGTTTTTT. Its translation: CASSLKRTGAGELFF.